The 26 T cell receptor beta chains presented below share a single source sample, sequenced in a study of human CD8 memory T cell subsets. The TCR beta sequencing libraries came from UMI-labeled 5' RACE. TCRdb reprocessed the 5' RACE reads via MiXCR and lists one record per CDR3 protein. The top ten hold less than 45% of the sample, which has 8,300 or so distinct CDR3 sequences, about 3.9% seen once. Specimen: CD8+ T cells from PBMCs. These receptor sequences come from a human donor in good health.

V gene TRBV5-8 combines with J gene TRBJ2-7; TRBD1 agrees at 8 bases. Trimming cost V 2 bases and J 5 bases; bases outside gene matches: 18. This CDR3 has 18 residues. Germline assignment: CDR1 SGHTS and CDR2 YDEGEE. CDR3 sequence: CASSFFRDRMVANHEQYF. The CDR3 nucleotides are TGTGCCAGCAGCTTCTTCCGGGACAGGATGGTGGCTAATCACGAGCAGTACTTC.

This clonotype was observed at least ten times. This chain connects TRBV12-3 or TRBV12-4 to TRBJ2-2; D possibly corresponds to TRBD2 (5 bases). The V end lost 6 bases, the J end lost 5 bases, and 19 bases lay between the germline ends. The CDR3 covers 16 residues. The CDR3 region has the DNA TGTGCCAGCAGCCATGCGGGTATCAGGAGGACCGGGGAGCTGTTTTTT. Amino acid sequence: CASSHAGIRRTGELFF.

This clonotype came up many times. The chain uses TRBV29-1 and TRBJ2-1; D is unclear. The CDR3 sequence is 13 residues long. V shed 7 bases and J shed 2 bases, with 12 bases lying between them. Germline V gene sequence: CDR1 SQVTM, CDR2 ANQGSEA. This chain's CDR3 is CSAITRAYNEQFF. The CDR3 nucleotides are TGCAGCGCTATAACGCGAGCCTACAATGAGCAGTTCTTC.

This clonotype showed up many times. The J gene is TRBJ1-2, the V gene TRBV5-1; D is ambiguous. There are 13 residues in the CDR3. The germline V gene encodes CDR1 SGHRS and CDR2 YFSETQ. The V gene lost 0 bases and the J gene lost 5 bases, with 8 bases spanning the gap. DNA for the CDR3: TGCGCCAGCAGCTTGGTGGCAGAGTATGGCTACACCTTC. Encoded protein: CASSLVAEYGYTF.

This clonotype was found many times. This chain connects TRBV5-4 to TRBJ2-2, with 8 bases identical to TRBD1. J lost 3 bases, V lost 4 bases, and 5 bases had no gene match. The CDR3 is 15 amino acids. Looked up from germline, CDR1 is SGHNT and CDR2 is YYREEE (reference sequence). The CDR3 region is CASSPPDRDTGELFF. The DNA for the CDR3 is TGTGCCAGCAGCCCTCCGGACAGGGACACCGGGGAGCTGTTTTTT.

The chain is built from TRBV25-1 and TRBJ2-7, with D tentatively TRBD1 or TRBD2 (5 bases each). Germline CDR1 and CDR2: MGHDK and SYGVNS. CDR3 size: 13 residues. Deletions cut 4 bases from V and 3 bases from J, with 10 bases between. The CDR3 bases are TGTGCCAGCAGTGTGGGACCGCTCTACGAGCAGTACTTC. This gives the protein CASSVGPLYEQYF.

This clonotype was detected many times. The chain employs TRBV7-9 and TRBJ2-7, with a tentative D call TRBD2 (6 bases). CDR3 length: 16 amino acids. Germline V lookup: CDR1 SEHNR, CDR2 FQNEAQ (reference sequence). V was pared by 4 bases and J by 5 bases, with 21 bases between. The CDR3: CASSSSPQGGLNEQYF. In DNA form, the CDR3 reads TGTGCCAGCAGCTCGAGCCCGCAGGGAGGATTGAACGAGCAGTACTTC.

This clonotype has ten or more counts. The rearrangement links TRBV4-1 to TRBJ2-7; 13 bases agree with TRBD2. The CDR3 extends over 16 amino acids. Germline-derived CDR1 and CDR2 are MGHRA and YSYEKL. V lost 4 bases to trimming and J lost 7 bases; unmatched junction nucleotides: 10. CDR3 in DNA: TGCGCCAGCAGCCCACAAGCCGGGACTAGCGGGGTAGAGCAGTACTTC. Residues: CASSPQAGTSGVEQYF.

By share, this clonotype counts as medium-sized. The chain carries TRBV30 and TRBJ2-7; 7 positions agree with TRBD1. V shed 1 base, J shed 5 bases, and the junction held 11 bases outside the gene matches. The germline gives CDR1 GTSNPN, CDR2 SVGIG (reference sequence). CDR3 length equals 15 residues. The CDR3 nucleotides read TGTGCCTGGAGTGGACAGGGCATAGCTGTGGACGAGCAGTACTTC. Residues: CAWSGQGIAVDEQYF. Using reference TRBV30 and TRBJ2-7 for the parts outside the CDR3, the full variable domain is SQTIHQWPATLVQPVGSPLSLECTVEGTSNPNLYWYRQAAGRGLQLLFYSVGIGQISSEVPQNLSASRPQDRQFILSSKKLLLSDSGFYLCAWSGQGIAVDEQYFGPGTRLTVT.

In its sample, this clonotype ranks as medium-sized (0.01 to 0.1%). The V and J genes are TRBV4-1 and TRBJ2-7; D not resolved. The germline CDR1 and CDR2 sequences are MGHRA and YSYEKL. V lost 1 base to trimming and J lost 7 bases, with 11 bases between them. CDR3 size: 13 residues. This CDR3 is CASSQGVWVEQYF. The CDR3 coding sequence is TGCGCCAGCAGCCAAGGGGTCTGGGTTGAGCAGTACTTC.

This clonotype was seen repeatedly, ten times or more. The CDR3 DNA is TGTGCCAGCAGCCCTCCTTTTACCCCCGTGTCCTACGAGCAGTACTTC. It codes for CASSPPFTPVSYEQYF. The chain recombines TRBV7-9 with TRBJ2-7; D gene ambiguous. This CDR3 region has 16 residues. With 5 bases removed from V and 1 base from J, the gap between germline ends came to 18 bases. Germline CDR1 SEHNR, CDR2 FQNEAQ (reference sequence).

This clonotype was observed many times. The chain links TRBV29-1 to TRBJ2-1; D is possibly TRBD1 (5 bases). Germline V gives CDR1 SQVTM, CDR2 ANQGSEA. The V end lost 7 bases, the J end lost 4 bases, and 17 bases lay between the germline ends. The CDR3 runs to 14 residues. The CDR3 DNA reads TGCAGCGGCATCCCACAGGATTTTTACAATGAGCAGTTCTTC. Protein sequence: CSGIPQDFYNEQFF.

The chain joins TRBV3-1 to TRBJ2-7; D is unresolved. The germline CDR1 and CDR2 sequences are LGHDT and YNNKEL (reference sequence). The ends were cut back, 0 bases at V and 3 bases at J, with 6 bases in the middle. The length of the CDR3 is 13 residues. The CDR3 here is CASSQEQHYEQYF. The CDR3 nucleotides are TGTGCCAGCAGCCAAGAACAGCACTACGAGCAGTACTTC.

This clonotype was picked up a small number of times. V usage is TRBV4-2 and J usage is TRBJ2-7, with a weak D call TRBD2 (6 bases). Per the germline V gene, CDR1 is LGHNA and CDR2 is YNFKEQ. This CDR3 has 16 residues. V was clipped by 1 base and J by 1 base, with 14 bases between them. Here the CDR3 reads CASSQGDGGGSYEQYF. The CDR3, as DNA: TGTGCCAGCAGCCAAGGGGATGGCGGAGGGTCCTACGAGCAGTACTTC.

The rearrangement uses TRBV4-2 and TRBJ2-7; D is unresolved. V was clipped by 1 base and J by 0 bases, with 13 bases between them. This CDR3 has 16 residues. Germline V lookup: CDR1 LGHNA, CDR2 YNFKEQ. The DNA of the CDR3 is TGTGCCAGCAGCCAAGGTGAGGCCGTTCACTCCTACGAGCAGTACTTC. Amino acid sequence: CASSQGEAVHSYEQYF.

This clonotype is medium-sized (0.01 to 0.1%). This chain connects TRBV7-9 to TRBJ1-5, with D perhaps TRBD1 (5 bases). Trimming removed 5 bases from V and 4 bases from J, with 15 bases in between. Germline-derived CDR1 and CDR2 are SEHNR and FQNEAQ (reference sequence). The CDR3 loop spans 15 amino acids. CDR3 sequence: CASSQGGAANQPQHF. The CDR3 DNA reads TGTGCCAGCAGCCAGGGAGGGGCAGCGAATCAGCCCCAGCATTTT. The full variable domain, with the rest looked up from reference TRBV7-9 and TRBJ1-5, is DTGVSQNPRHKITKRGQNVTFRCDPISEHNRLYWYRQTLGQGPEFLTYFQNEAQLEKSRLLSDRFSAERPKGSFSTLEIQRTEQGDSAMYLCASSQGGAANQPQHFGDGTRLSIL.

This clonotype was detected many times. The V gene is TRBV12-3 or TRBV12-4, the J gene TRBJ2-1, with a weak D call TRBD1 (5 bases). V was pared by 10 bases and J by 7 bases, with 11 bases between. The CDR3 has 11 residues. DNA of the CDR3: TGTGCCACGCAGGGTCTAAATGAGCAGTTCTTC. Amino acid sequence: CATQGLNEQFF.

This clonotype occurred many times. This rearrangement joins TRBV28 to TRBJ2-5; TRBD1 is a possible D gene (6 bases). This CDR3 region has 14 residues. V lost 3 bases and J lost 5, with 13 bases in between. Germline CDR1 reads MDHEN; CDR2 reads SYDVKM. The CDR3 here is CASSFQGSGETQYF. The CDR3 nucleotides are TGTGCCAGCAGTTTTCAGGGGTCGGGTGAGACCCAGTACTTC.

This clonotype has ten or more counts. This chain uses TRBV30 with TRBJ2-4; TRBD2 might be the D (6 bases). The CDR3 has 16 residues. Trimming left V 3 bases short and J 0 bases short, with 15 bases between. CDR1 and CDR2 from the germline V gene are GTSNPN and SVGIG (reference sequence). CDR3 in DNA: TGTGCCTGGAGCCCGATCGGGACTTTAGCCAAAAACATTCAGTACTTC. Amino acid sequence: CAWSPIGTLAKNIQYF. Complete variable domain (other parts from reference TRBV30 and TRBJ2-4): SQTIHQWPATLVQPVGSPLSLECTVEGTSNPNLYWYRQAAGRGLQLLFYSVGIGQISSEVPQNLSASRPQDRQFILSSKKLLLSDSGFYLCAWSPIGTLAKNIQYFGAGTRLSVL.

This clonotype was observed at least ten times. The genes are TRBV7-8 and TRBJ2-2, with D possibly TRBD1 on 5 matching bases. Germline assignment: CDR1 SGHVS and CDR2 FQNEAQ. Trimming shortened V by 1 base and J by 2 bases, and 8 bases separated the two germline ends. The CDR3 sequence is 15 residues long. CDR3 region: CASSLEGFNTGELFF. CDR3 DNA: TGTGCCAGCAGCTTAGAGGGGTTTAACACCGGGGAGCTGTTTTTT.

This clonotype occurred many times. The J gene is TRBJ2-1, the V gene TRBV7-8; 7 bases are a match to TRBD2. The junction had 6 bases not matched to a gene; V was cut back by 2 bases and J by 5 bases. The length of the CDR3 is 15 residues. Looked up from germline, CDR1 is SGHVS and CDR2 is FQNEAQ. The CDR3 nucleotides read TGTGCCAGCAGCTTAAGGAGGGACTACCACAATGAGCAGTTCTTC. Protein: CASSLRRDYHNEQFF.

This clonotype came up many times. The chain employs TRBV5-4 and TRBJ2-7; TRBD2 matches 8 bases. Looked up from germline, CDR1 is SGHNT and CDR2 is YYREEE (reference sequence). The CDR3 sequence is 14 residues long. Unmatched junction bases numbered 6, after V lost 4 bases and J lost 3 bases. The CDR3 DNA is TGTGCCAGCAGCCTCAGCGGGAGAATCTACGAGCAGTACTTC. Translation: CASSLSGRIYEQYF.

The chain is built from TRBV7-6 and TRBJ2-1; 9 bases match TRBD1. The CDR3 is made up of 15 amino acids. The V segment lost 5 bases and the J segment 6 bases; nucleotides outside the gene matches: 8. CDR1 and CDR2 (germline): SGHVS, FNYEAQ. The CDR3: CASSLGQGASNEQFF. For the CDR3, the DNA is TGTGCCAGCAGCCTGGGACAGGGAGCGAGCAATGAGCAGTTCTTC.

This clonotype turned up a few times. The chain recombines TRBV12-2 with TRBJ2-3; the table's D call of TRBD2 was not tested on the DNA. TRBV12-2 is shown as a pseudogene. CDR3 length equals 15 residues. The CDR3 loop reads CASRLPGLSTDTQYF. As DNA, the CDR3 is TGTGCAAGTCGCTTACCGGGACTAAGCACAGATACGCAGTATTTT.

This clonotype was seen a handful of times. This rearrangement joins TRBV28 to TRBJ2-7; D perhaps matches TRBD1 (6 bases). Germline lookup yields CDR1 MDHEN and CDR2 SYDVKM. This CDR3 has 15 residues. V was trimmed by 9 bases and J by 2 bases, leaving 20 bases between them. The CDR3 DNA follows: TGTGCCAGTTGGGGGCCGGGACGGAACCCCTACGAGCAGTACTTC. Translated, it gives CASWGPGRNPYEQYF.

There are many counts of this clonotype. The rearrangement joins TRBV20-1 to TRBJ2-7, with D unresolved. Germline V gene data show CDR1 as DFQATT and CDR2 as SNEGSKA (reference sequence). V was shortened by 4 bases and J by 0 bases, with 16 bases between the two germline ends. The CDR3 consists of 15 residues. The CDR3 protein is CSANPRTAFSYEQYF. Here the CDR3 DNA reads TGCAGTGCTAACCCTCGGACGGCATTCTCCTACGAGCAGTACTTC.